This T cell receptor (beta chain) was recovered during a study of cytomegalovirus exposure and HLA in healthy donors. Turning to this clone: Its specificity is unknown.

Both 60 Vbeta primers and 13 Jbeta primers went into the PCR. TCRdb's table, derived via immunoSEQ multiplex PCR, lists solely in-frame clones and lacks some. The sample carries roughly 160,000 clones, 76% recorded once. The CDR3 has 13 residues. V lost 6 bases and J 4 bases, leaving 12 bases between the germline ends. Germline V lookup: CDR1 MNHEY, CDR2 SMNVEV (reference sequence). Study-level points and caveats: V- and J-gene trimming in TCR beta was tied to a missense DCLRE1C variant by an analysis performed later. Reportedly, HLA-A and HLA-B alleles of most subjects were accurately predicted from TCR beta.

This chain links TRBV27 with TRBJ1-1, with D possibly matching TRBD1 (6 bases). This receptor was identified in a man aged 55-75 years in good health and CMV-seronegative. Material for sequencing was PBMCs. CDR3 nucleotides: TGTGCCAGCAGGCCTACAGGGTCCACTGAAGCTTTCTTT. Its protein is CASRPTGSTEAFF.